This TCR beta chain was sequenced for a study of blood T cell repertoires in COVID-19. At the level of the study: Samples came from the United States, Italy and Spain, spanning acute and convalescent COVID-19. From T cells, B-cell-depleted T cells, or PBMCs came the material, which was cDNA or gDNA.

The CDR3 is 14 amino acids. Germline V gene lookup returns CDR1 SGDLS and CDR2 YYNGEE. Deletions cut 3 bases from V and 8 bases from J, with 17 bases between. In the original processing: How many nucleated cells were present was estimated from reference gene primer amplification. TCRdb's table, derived via immunoSEQ multiplex PCR, lists solely in-frame clones and lacks some. That table is the source of V, J and clone size, and D and trimming were worked out from the DNA. Of roughly 4,700 clones listed, around nine tenths are singletons. Sequencing used peripheral blood. This receptor was obtained from a human donor in a cohort sampled during active COVID-19. The rearrangement joins TRBV9 to TRBJ1-2, with D possibly TRBD1 on 6 matching bases. CDR3: CASSAHPTGQGYTF. The CDR3 coding sequence is TGTGCCAGCAGCGCCCACCCCACAGGACAGGGCTACACCTTC.